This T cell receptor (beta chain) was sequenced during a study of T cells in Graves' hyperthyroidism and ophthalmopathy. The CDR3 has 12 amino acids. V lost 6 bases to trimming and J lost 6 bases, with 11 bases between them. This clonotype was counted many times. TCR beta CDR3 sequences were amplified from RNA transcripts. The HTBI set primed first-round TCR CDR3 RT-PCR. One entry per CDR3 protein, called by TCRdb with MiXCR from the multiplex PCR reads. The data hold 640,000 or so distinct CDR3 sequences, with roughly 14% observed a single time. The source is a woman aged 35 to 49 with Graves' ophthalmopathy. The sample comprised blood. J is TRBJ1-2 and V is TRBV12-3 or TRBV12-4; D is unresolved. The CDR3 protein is CASSPLFDGYTF. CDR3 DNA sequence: TGTGCCAGCAGCCCCTTGTTTGATGGCTACACCTTC.